This entry is about one T cell receptor beta chain. The antigen it recognizes is unknown. No base qualities exist here, and no much larger clone lies one base off it. The entry originates in a study of CD8 T cells in Susac syndrome (dated by TCRdb to between 2019 and 2020). Regarding the research as a whole: Among the sequenced Susac syndrome patients, about six had clinically active disease and eight were in clinical remission. At blood withdrawal, Susac syndrome patients were therapy-naive, treated with corticosteroids (with IVIg additionally given to some), or treated with IVIg alone. Whether CD8+ T cell activation and differentiation in Susac syndrome was antigen driven was tested using repertoire sequencing. Paper-wide results and their limitations: The study acknowledged that relatively few individuals were included in the TCR sequencing and HLA analysis. In patients with Susac syndrome, the CD4+ T cell repertoire showed no detectable clonal expansion.

RNA was extracted using the RNeasy kit, and about 0.45 to 1 ug of the RNA was reverse transcribed with random hexamers. TCR beta CDR3 regions were amplified with the immunoSEQ multiplex PCR assay covering 54 Vbeta and 13 Jbeta segments. To correct PCR amplification bias, a synthetic template baseline was used for both primer optimization and computational correction. The source study handled its data this way. Reads were annotated to V, D and J genes according to IMGT and were analyzed with immunoSEQ Analyzer, with only productive sequences retained. Clonality was computed as one minus Shannon entropy normalized by log2 of the number of productive unique sequences. For each patient and control, public and private clones were evaluated among the 100 most prevalent clones. A clone was defined as Susac-specific if it was absent from the healthy and MS cohorts, from 1052 published viral clones and from other ImmuneACCESS disease sequences. The public reads were run again by TCRdb, first through fastp at Q25 and then through MiXCR, and only productive beta chains were kept. Merged by CDR3 protein, the rows form single entries marked with the most common genes and DNA. TCRdb's processing, not the authors' own work, is the source of the V and J calls. Present in this sample are some 77,000 distinct CDR3 sequences, just over 90% of which were seen just once. The ten largest clones add up to around 0.52% of the sample.

For CDR1 and CDR2, the germline V gene (reference sequence) lists LNHDA and SQIVND. V is clipped by 5 bases and J by 5 bases, and the sequence between their germline boundaries is 18 bases long. The cysteine opens and the phenylalanine closes a CDR3 of 15 amino acids. Only the CDR3 region is kept as DNA, spanning 45 bases read in frame from base 1. Peripheral blood CD8+ and CD4+ T cells from healthy donors, Susac syndrome patients and multiple sclerosis patients were profiled using high-throughput TCR beta sequencing. The Susac syndrome patients fulfilled recently defined diagnostic criteria for either definite or probable disease. CD8+ TEMRA cells were enriched by FACS, while bulk CD8+ and CD4+ T cells were purified by magnetic negative isolation. Blood was collected in EDTA tubes and processed within 24 hours, with PBMCs isolated through density gradient centrifugation. PBMCs intended for TCR sequencing were cryopreserved in liquid nitrogen and thawed later in a water bath at 37 degrees C. The sorted or isolated CD4+, CD8+ and CD8+ TEMRA cells reached a purity of at least 90%.

The receptor was derived from a human donor with Susac syndrome. The chain employs TRBV19 and TRBJ1-1, with a weak D call of TRBD1 (5 bases match). The sequencing sample was made of CD4+ T cells from PBMCs. The CDR3 protein sequence reads: CASSRGGRLETEAFF. The DNA sequence follows: TGTGCCAGTAGTCGGGGGGGACGGTTGGAAACTGAAGCTTTCTTT.